The 15 T cell receptor beta chains presented below share a single source sample, sequenced in a study of blood T cells in healthy people across ages. Using a J-beta primer mix together with a sample-barcoded 5' primer, a second PCR was run for about 7 to 12 cycles. Via MiXCR, TCRdb re-called the 5' RACE reads, giving one row per CDR3 protein. The repertoire has fewer than 1,200,000 distinct CDR3 sequences, approximately 25% of them found once; the top ten carry approximately 0.79%. These data were likewise used in another study, on T cells of mothers and their children.

Sequenced input: blood. These receptor sequences come from a girl aged 2 to 9 in good health.

The chain combines TRBV12-3 or TRBV12-4 with TRBJ1-1; TRBD1 matches at 10 bases. Trimming at V came to 6 bases and at J to 3 bases, leaving 19 bases not matched to a gene. This CDR3 is built from 19 residues. The CDR3 DNA follows: TGTGCCAGCAGATCGAATCTCGACAGGGGGCGTATTATGGACACTGAAGCTTTCTTT. It specifies CASRSNLDRGRIMDTEAFF.

The chain has TRBV6-1 and TRBJ1-2, with 7 positions matching TRBD1. Trimming removed 7 bases from V and 2 bases from J; junction bases left unmatched: 10. The CDR3 length is 15 residues. Germline CDR1 is MNHNS and CDR2 is SASEGT. CDR3 coding DNA: TGTGCCAGCACTACGCCAGGGGGTCGCAACTATGGCTACACCTTC. Amino acid sequence: CASTTPGGRNYGYTF.

The chain recombines TRBV5-1 with TRBJ2-1; D not resolved. Germline V gene data show CDR1 as SGHRS and CDR2 as YFSETQ. V dropped 2 bases and J dropped 4 bases, with 13 bases sitting between them. The CDR3 runs 15 residues. The CDR3 DNA sequence: TGCGCCAGCAGCTTATACAGACCCGGTTACAATGAGCAGTTCTTC. Protein product: CASSLYRPGYNEQFF.

Remarks on this clonotype: An end of the junction does not agree with germline; a read error may underlie this. The chain combines TRBV7-9 with TRBJ2-1; D remains ambiguous. The CDR3 sequence is 12 residues long. CDR1 SEHNR and CDR2 FQNEAQ come from the germline V gene (reference sequence). The CDR3 spells CASSRAYNEQFF. In DNA form, the CDR3 reads TGTGCCAGCAGCAGGGCCTACAATGAACAGTTCTTC.

This clonotype was counted only a few times. The chain joins TRBV20-1 to TRBJ2-3; 9 bases match TRBD2. This CDR3 spans 17 amino acids. Germline CDR1 reads DFQATT; CDR2 reads SNEGSKA (reference sequence). V gave up 3 bases and J gave up 1 base; unmatched junction bases: 11. The CDR3 DNA sequence: TGCAGTGCTAGTTATAGCCTAGCGGGGACCCGCACAGATACGCAGTATTTT. It codes for CSASYSLAGTRTDTQYF.

Points on this clonotype: At one boundary the junction diverges from the germline segment, which might be a read error. The J gene is TRBJ2-5, the V gene TRBV2; D remains unclear. Germline CDR1 is SNHLY and CDR2 is FYNNEI. This CDR3 comprises 8 residues. CDR3 protein: CASSEEDF. Written as DNA, the CDR3 is TGTGCCAGCAGTGAAGAGGACTTC.

The chain couples TRBV5-1 to TRBJ2-2; D gene uncertain. The CDR3 runs to 15 residues. Between the trimmed V and J ends, which lost 6 bases and 1 base, there was a span of 13 bases. CDR1 is SGHRS and CDR2 is YFSETQ in the germline V gene. The CDR3 loop reads CASKDPVLNTGELFF. DNA for the CDR3: TGCGCCAGCAAGGATCCGGTCTTGAACACCGGGGAGCTGTTTTTT.

This clonotype was seen only a few times. The rearrangement joins TRBV7-8 to TRBJ2-7, with TRBD1 matching 9 bases. Losses at the gene ends were 0 bases for V and 3 bases for J; bases not matched to a gene: 3. Germline CDR1 SGHVS, CDR2 FQNEAQ. This CDR3 is built from 15 residues. The CDR3, as DNA: TGTGCCAGCAGCTTAGCTCGGACAGGGGTCTACGAGCAGTACTTC. It translates to CASSLARTGVYEQYF.

V is TRBV15 and J is TRBJ1-4; D gene unclear. Trimming removed 3 bases from V and 7 bases from J, with 9 bases in between. CDR3 length: 13 amino acids. Germline CDR1 is LNHNV and CDR2 is YYDKDF (reference sequence). CDR3 protein: CATSSVKFEKLFF. In DNA, the CDR3 is TGTGCCACCAGCAGTGTTAAATTTGAAAAACTGTTTTTT.

V and J are TRBV20-1 and TRBJ2-4; D is perhaps TRBD2 (6 bases). The CDR3 is 14 residues long. The germline V gene encodes CDR1 DFQATT and CDR2 SNEGSKA (reference sequence). V was cut by 3 bases and J by 7 bases, with 16 bases left in between. The CDR3, as DNA: TGCAGTGCTAGCCATGAGGAGGGTTGGAACATTCAGTACTTC. It yields the protein CSASHEEGWNIQYF.

J is TRBJ2-1 and V is TRBV20-1; 13 bases align to TRBD2. The trim removed 6 bases at V and 8 bases at J, leaving 10 bases unmatched. CDR1 is DFQATT and CDR2 is SNEGSKA in the germline V gene (reference sequence). This CDR3 contains 15 residues. The CDR3 spells CSANPGTSGIYEQFF. In DNA form, the CDR3 reads TGCAGTGCCAACCCCGGGACTAGCGGGATTTATGAGCAGTTCTTC.

This chain links TRBV12-3 or TRBV12-4 with TRBJ1-3, with 7 bases lining up with TRBD1. V gave up 6 bases and J gave up 1 base; unmatched junction bases: 6. The CDR3 extends over 15 amino acids. In nucleotides, the CDR3 is TGTGCCAGCAGCCTTACAGGGGATTCTGGAAACACCATATATTTT. It translates to CASSLTGDSGNTIYF.

The chain is built from TRBV29-1 and TRBJ2-3; D unclear. The CDR3 loop spans 15 amino acids. The ends were cut back, 4 bases at V and 2 bases at J, with 16 bases in the middle. Germline loops: CDR1 SQVTM, CDR2 ANQGSEA. Here the CDR3 reads CSVVRGQVVTDTQYF. In DNA form, the CDR3 reads TGCAGCGTTGTGCGTGGTCAGGTAGTCACAGATACGCAGTATTTT.

There are many counts of this clonotype. V and J are TRBV12-3 or TRBV12-4 and TRBJ2-7; 8 nucleotides align to TRBD1. CDR3 length equals 16 residues. V gave up 5 bases and J gave up 3 bases; unmatched junction bases: 12. The DNA for the CDR3 is TGTGCCAGCAGTACTACATCCAGGGGGCCCCTCTACGAGCAGTACTTC. This encodes CASSTTSRGPLYEQYF.

The rearrangement uses TRBV14 and TRBJ2-6; maybe TRBD2 (6 bases). The V end lost 4 bases, the J end lost 0 bases, and 13 bases lay between the germline ends. Germline V gene sequence: CDR1 SGHDN, CDR2 FVKESK. CDR3 length: 17 residues. CDR3 loop: CASSLEGQLSGANVLTF. CDR3 bases: TGTGCCAGCAGCCTGGAGGGCCAGCTCTCTGGGGCCAACGTCCTGACTTTC.